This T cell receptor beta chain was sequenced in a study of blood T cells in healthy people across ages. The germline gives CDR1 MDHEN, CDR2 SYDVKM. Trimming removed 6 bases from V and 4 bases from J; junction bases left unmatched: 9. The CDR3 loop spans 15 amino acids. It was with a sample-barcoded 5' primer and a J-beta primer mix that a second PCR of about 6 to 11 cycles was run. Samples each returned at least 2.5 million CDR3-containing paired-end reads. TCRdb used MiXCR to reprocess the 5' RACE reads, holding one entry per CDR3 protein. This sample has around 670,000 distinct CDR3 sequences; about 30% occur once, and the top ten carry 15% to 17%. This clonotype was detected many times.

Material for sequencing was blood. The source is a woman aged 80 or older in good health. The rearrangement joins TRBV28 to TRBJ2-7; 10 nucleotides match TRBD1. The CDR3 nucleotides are TGTGCCAGCAGACTAGAACGACAGGGGGCATACGAGCAGTACTTC. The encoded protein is CASRLERQGAYEQYF. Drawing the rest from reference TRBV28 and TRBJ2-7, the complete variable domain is DVKVTQSSRYLVKRTGEKVFLECVQDMDHENMFWYRQDPGLGLRLIYFSYDVKMKEKGDIPEGYSVSREKKERFSLILESASTNQTSMYLCASRLERQGAYEQYFGPGTRLTVT.